Listed below are T cell receptor beta chains from one sample, sequenced in a study of OX40 agonist ivuxolimab in advanced cancers. Libraries were prepared by immunoSEQ multiplex PCR; TCRdb keeps only in-frame clonotypes and omits some of them. The sample has 100,000 or so clones; around 91% are singletons. This specimen was CD4+ or CD8+ T cells sorted from blood, taken in a trial of the OX40 agonist ivuxolimab. The receptors shown here come from an adult with an advanced solid tumor such as melanoma, head and neck, liver or kidney cancer. Both conserved end residues are part of each CDR3. D genes are given only for firm matches. Clone size, where shown, is once, few, many, or a class for clones that have expanded.

abundance: -
d_gene: -
j_gene: TRBJ1-5
v_gene: TRBV7-2
CDR3aa: CASSLSGAFVNQPQHF
CDR3nt: TGTGCCAGCAGCTTATCGGGGGCCTTCGTCAATCAGCCCCAGCATTTT

abundance: -
d_gene: -
j_gene: TRBJ1-3
v_gene: TRBV4-2
CDR3aa: CASSQDIGPGNTIYF
CDR3nt: TGTGCCAGCAGCCAAGATATAGGGCCGGGAAACACCATATATTTT

abundance: -
d_gene: -
j_gene: TRBJ2-1
v_gene: TRBV30
CDR3aa: CAWRADTSSYNEQFF
CDR3nt: TGTGCCTGGAGGGCAGACACTAGCTCCTACAATGAGCAGTTCTTC

abundance: -
d_gene: -
j_gene: TRBJ1-2
v_gene: TRBV29-1
CDR3aa: CSVRTGLNYGYTF
CDR3nt: TGCAGCGTTAGAACAGGACTCAACTATGGCTACACCTTC

abundance: -
d_gene: -
j_gene: TRBJ1-1
v_gene: TRBV11-2
CDR3aa: CASSLEAQTEAFF
CDR3nt: TGTGCCAGCAGCTTAGAGGCCCAAACTGAAGCTTTCTTT

abundance: -
d_gene: TRBD2
j_gene: TRBJ2-7
v_gene: TRBV9
CDR3aa: CASSPLTSASYEQYF
CDR3nt: TGTGCCAGCAGCCCCCTGACTAGCGCCTCCTACGAGCAGTACTTC

abundance: -
d_gene: -
j_gene: TRBJ2-7
v_gene: TRBV19
CDR3aa: CACVSPIYEQYF
CDR3nt: TGTGCCTGCGTATCACCTATCTACGAGCAGTACTTC

abundance: -
d_gene: TRBD1
j_gene: TRBJ2-2
v_gene: TRBV5-1
CDR3aa: CASSVSRDRGTGELFF
CDR3nt: TGCGCCAGCAGCGTATCCCGGGACAGGGGAACCGGGGAGCTGTTTTTT

abundance: -
d_gene: -
j_gene: TRBJ1-2
v_gene: TRBV6-1
CDR3aa: CASRGPGYGYTF
CDR3nt: TGTGCCAGCAGGGGTCCAGGGTATGGCTACACCTTC

abundance: once
d_gene: TRBD1
j_gene: TRBJ2-7
v_gene: TRBV18
CDR3aa: CASSPNRGHYEQYF
CDR3nt: TGTGCCAGCTCACCAAACAGGGGACATTACGAGCAGTACTTC